The 22 T cell receptor beta chains in this list originate from one sample, sequenced in a study of cytomegalovirus exposure and HLA in healthy donors. Use of 60 Vbeta and 13 Jbeta primers characterized the PCR. The table came from immunoSEQ multiplex PCR; TCRdb's copy has only in-frame clones and leaves some out. Of under 150,000 clones in the sample, more than 80% were seen once. Sequenced material: PBMCs. The receptors come from a man aged 25 to 40 in good health and CMV-seronegative.

The chain couples TRBV10-3 to TRBJ2-7; 10 nucleotides match TRBD2. After removal of 9 bases from V and 5 bases from J, the junction contained 7 bases not matched to a gene. CDR1 ENHRY and CDR2 SYGVKD come from the germline V gene. This CDR3 comprises 13 residues. CDR3: CAMGGTSVDEQYF. The CDR3, as DNA: TGTGCCATGGGGGGGACTAGCGTGGACGAGCAGTACTTC.

This chain connects TRBV30 to TRBJ2-7; the D gene is possibly TRBD1 (5 bases). V shed 4 bases and J shed 4 bases, with 20 bases lying between them. The germline gives CDR1 GTSNPN, CDR2 SVGIG (reference sequence). The CDR3 contains 15 residues. The CDR3 region has the DNA TGTGCCTGGACCCCGATGGTAGGGGCATGGTACGAGCAGTACTTC. Its translation: CAWTPMVGAWYEQYF.

J is TRBJ2-1 and V is TRBV19, with TRBD2 identical over 9 bases. Per the germline V gene, CDR1 is LNHDA and CDR2 is SQIVND (reference sequence). CDR3 length equals 16 residues. Trimming cost V 8 bases and J 5 bases; bases outside gene matches: 13. CDR3 region: CASDVPGLAGHNEQFF. The CDR3 DNA reads TGTGCCAGTGACGTACCCGGGCTAGCGGGGCACAATGAGCAGTTCTTC.

The V and J genes are TRBV28 and TRBJ2-7; 12 bases line up with TRBD2. CDR3 length equals 15 residues. Trimming cost V 6 bases and J 4 bases; bases outside gene matches: 7. Germline V gives CDR1 MDHEN, CDR2 SYDVKM. CDR3 sequence: CASSSLAGGGYEQYF. The CDR3 nucleotides read TGTGCCAGCAGCTCCCTAGCGGGAGGGGGGTACGAGCAGTACTTC. Based on the CDR3 plus reference TRBV28 and TRBJ2-7, the full variable domain is DVKVTQSSRYLVKRTGEKVFLECVQDMDHENMFWYRQDPGLGLRLIYFSYDVKMKEKGDIPEGYSVSREKKERFSLILESASTNQTSMYLCASSSLAGGGYEQYFGPGTRLTVT.

The chain carries TRBV27 and TRBJ2-3, with D perhaps TRBD2 (6 bases). V gave up 4 bases and J gave up 0 bases, with 11 bases separating them. The CDR3 is 15 residues long. Per germline, CDR1 MNHEY and CDR2 SMNVEV (reference sequence). The CDR3 protein is CASSWGLVSTDTQYF. The CDR3 region has the DNA TGTGCCAGCAGTTGGGGACTCGTGAGCACAGATACGCAGTATTTT.

The V gene is TRBV5-1, the J gene TRBJ2-3; D possibly corresponds to TRBD1 (6 bases). The CDR3 contains 18 residues. Trimming left V 1 base short and J 2 bases short, with 20 bases between. The germline gives CDR1 SGHRS, CDR2 YFSETQ. CDR3 DNA: TGCGCCAGCAGCTTGATGGGATCGGGGACACTATACACAGATACGCAGTATTTT. It specifies CASSLMGSGTLYTDTQYF.

The chain combines TRBV9 with TRBJ1-3, with D unclear. V lost 0 bases, J lost 8 bases, and 15 bases lay in between. Per germline, CDR1 SGDLS and CDR2 YYNGEE. The CDR3 is made up of 15 amino acids. The CDR3, as DNA: TGTGCCAGCAGCGTAGGGGAGAACGAGGCAGACACCATATATTTT. Protein: CASSVGENEADTIYF.

This CDR3 is CASSLLSLGTRAPDTQYF. The CDR3 coding sequence is TGTGCCAGCAGTTTACTCTCCCTGGGGACTAGGGCCCCAGATACGCAGTATTTT. The chain couples TRBV27 to TRBJ2-3; TRBD2 matches at 8 bases. Looked up from germline, CDR1 is MNHEY and CDR2 is SMNVEV (reference sequence). This CDR3 is built from 18 residues. V gave up 2 bases and J gave up 4 bases; unmatched junction bases: 14.

The chain employs TRBV7-2 and TRBJ2-2; 11 bases are shared with TRBD2. Looked up from germline, CDR1 is SGHTA and CDR2 is FQGNSA. This CDR3 comprises 18 residues. Unmatched junction bases numbered 9, after V lost 2 bases and J lost 4 bases. The CDR3 nucleotides read TGTGCCAGCAGCTTACGTTATCTAGCGGGAGGAGGCACCGGGGAGCTGTTTTTT. This gives the protein CASSLRYLAGGGTGELFF.

The chain is built from TRBV6-5 and TRBJ2-7; D may be TRBD2 (6 bases). V was pared by 2 bases and J by 2 bases, with 10 bases between. The CDR3 loop spans 14 amino acids. Germline CDR1 MNHEY, CDR2 SVGAGI. This CDR3 reads CASSYGSGAYEQYF. The CDR3, as DNA: TGTGCCAGCAGTTACGGGTCGGGGGCCTACGAGCAGTACTTC.

The V call is TRBV11-3, the J call TRBJ1-2, with TRBD1 identical over 9 bases. The CDR3 loop spans 14 amino acids. V lost 5 bases to trimming and J lost 7 bases; unmatched junction nucleotides: 8. Germline CDR1 is SGHNT and CDR2 is YENEEA. CDR3 in DNA: TGTGCCAGCAGCGAGGGACAGGGTTATTTTGGCTACACCTTC. Translation gives CASSEGQGYFGYTF.

This chain links TRBV4-1 with TRBJ2-5, with 11 bases identical to TRBD2. The J call may be mistaken, given a closer DNA end match to TRBJ2-7. Germline V gene lookup returns CDR1 MGHRA and CDR2 YSYEKL. The CDR3 length is 17 residues. CDR3 sequence (DNA): TGCGCCAGCAGCCAAGCACTCACTAGCGGGGGCTCCTACGAGCAGTACTTC. Translating gives CASSQALTSGGSYEQYF.

This chain joins TRBV12-5 and TRBJ2-7; D is perhaps TRBD2 (6 bases). Per the germline V gene, CDR1 is LGHNT and CDR2 is FRNRAP. V lost 5 bases to trimming and J lost 5 bases, with 10 bases between them. The CDR3 contains 12 residues. CDR3: CASGGTGDEQYF. CDR3 DNA sequence: TGTGCTAGTGGTGGGACTGGGGACGAGCAGTACTTC.

The chain links TRBV5-1 to TRBJ2-1; TRBD2 agrees at 12 bases. Germline V CDR1 and CDR2: SGHRS, YFSETQ. The CDR3 is 14 amino acids. Trimming cost V 5 bases and J 9 bases; bases outside gene matches: 6. The CDR3 sequence: CASRGTSGLCEQFF. CDR3 bases: TGCGCCAGCAGGGGGACTAGCGGGCTTTGTGAGCAGTTCTTC.

The J gene is TRBJ2-7, the V gene TRBV13; D may be TRBD2 (7 bases). The CDR3 contains 14 residues. Germline CDR1 and CDR2: PRHDT and FYEKMQ (reference sequence). Between the trimmed V and J ends, which lost 5 bases and 5 bases, there was a span of 16 bases. The CDR3 protein is CASSRGAGLNEQYF. The CDR3 DNA is TGTGCCAGCAGCCGGGGGGCGGGATTAAACGAGCAGTACTTC.

The J gene is TRBJ1-2, the V gene TRBV6-1; possible D gene TRBD1, 5 bases. Germline lookup yields CDR1 MNHNS and CDR2 SASEGT. Trimming pared 9 bases from V and 5 bases from J, leaving 19 bases between. This CDR3 contains 14 residues. Written as DNA, the CDR3 is TGTGCCAGTAATCTCGGAGGGGCGGAGTATGGCTACACCTTC. It yields the protein CASNLGGAEYGYTF.

The rearrangement joins TRBV18 to TRBJ2-2; D may be TRBD1 (10 bases). Trimming pared 6 bases from V and 3 bases from J, leaving 26 bases between. The germline V gene encodes CDR1 KGHSH and CDR2 LQKENI. The CDR3 sequence is 19 residues long. The CDR3 bases are TGTGCCAGCTCCGGAAGACAGGGGGCTAGCGGGACTGACACCGGGGAGCTGTTTTTT. It is translated as CASSGRQGASGTDTGELFF.

Comments on this clone: One end of the junction varies from germline; a read error may be responsible. This chain uses TRBV7-9 with TRBJ1-1; a possible D gene is TRBD1 (5 bases). The germline V gene encodes CDR1 SEHNR and CDR2 FQNEAQ (reference sequence). This CDR3 contains 13 residues. CDR3 in DNA: TGTGCCGGCAGCATCCGGGGGGACACTGAAGCTTTCTTT. This codes for CAGSIRGDTEAFF.

CDR3 amino acids: CASSINDRAEQYF. CDR3 nucleotides: TGTGCCAGTAGTATCAATGACAGGGCCGAGCAGTACTTC. The J gene is TRBJ2-7, the V gene TRBV19; 7 bases line up with TRBD1. The CDR3 has 13 amino acids. V gave up 3 bases and J gave up 6 bases; unmatched junction bases: 5. CDR1 LNHDA and CDR2 SQIVND come from the germline V gene (reference sequence).

V is TRBV12-5 and J is TRBJ2-7; 9 nucleotides agree with TRBD1. Germline CDR1 reads LGHNT; CDR2 reads FRNRAP. CDR3 length equals 17 residues. V gave up 7 bases and J gave up 0 bases; unmatched junction bases: 13. The CDR3 is CASVPRLGTGLSYEQYF. CDR3 nucleotide sequence: TGTGCTAGTGTCCCGCGGTTGGGGACAGGGCTCTCCTACGAGCAGTACTTC.

The rearrangement joins TRBV9 to TRBJ1-6; D gene unclear. Germline V gene lookup returns CDR1 SGDLS and CDR2 YYNGEE. The CDR3 runs 15 residues. Trimming removed 4 bases at V and 7 bases at J, with 15 bases between. The CDR3 DNA reads as TGTGCCAGCAGCCAAGTTGGTACAGCAAATTCACCCCTCCACTTT. It encodes CASSQVGTANSPLHF.

The chain couples TRBV5-1 to TRBJ2-7; 8 bases line up with TRBD2. This CDR3 region has 15 residues. V trimming: 0 bases; J trimming: 2 bases; junction bases outside the gene matches: 4. Germline values: CDR1 SGHRS, CDR2 YFSETQ. In DNA form, the CDR3 reads TGCGCCAGCAGCTTGGCTGGCGGGAGGACCTACGAGCAGTACTTC. Translating gives CASSLAGGRTYEQYF.